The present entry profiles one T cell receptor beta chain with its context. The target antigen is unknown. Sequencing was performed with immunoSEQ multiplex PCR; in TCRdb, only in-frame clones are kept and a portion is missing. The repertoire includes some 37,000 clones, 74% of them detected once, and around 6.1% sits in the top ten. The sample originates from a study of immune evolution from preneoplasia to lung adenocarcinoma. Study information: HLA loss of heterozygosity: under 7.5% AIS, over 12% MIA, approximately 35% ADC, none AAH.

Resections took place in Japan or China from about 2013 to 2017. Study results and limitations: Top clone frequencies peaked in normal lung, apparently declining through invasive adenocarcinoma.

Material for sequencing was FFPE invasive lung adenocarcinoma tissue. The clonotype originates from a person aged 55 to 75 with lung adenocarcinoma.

Written as DNA, the CDR3 is TGCGCCAGCAGCTTCGGCTACGAGCAGTACTTC. Translated, it gives CASSFGYEQYF. The rearrangement joins TRBV5-1 to TRBJ2-7; D unclear. Trimming left V 2 bases short and J 3 bases short, with 3 bases between. CDR3 length: 11 residues. The germline V gene has CDR1 SGHRS and CDR2 YFSETQ.